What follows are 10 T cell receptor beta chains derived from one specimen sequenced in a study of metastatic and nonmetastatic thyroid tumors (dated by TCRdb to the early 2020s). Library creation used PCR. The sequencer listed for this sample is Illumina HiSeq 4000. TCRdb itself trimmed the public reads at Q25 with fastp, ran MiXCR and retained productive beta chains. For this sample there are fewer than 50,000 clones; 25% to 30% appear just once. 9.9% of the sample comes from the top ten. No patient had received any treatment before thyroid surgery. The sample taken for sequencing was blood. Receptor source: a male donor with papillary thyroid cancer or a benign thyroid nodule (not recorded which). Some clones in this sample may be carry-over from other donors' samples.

DNA for the CDR3: TGTGCCAGCAGGCCAGGCCATGGGGCTTCGCATCGCGGGGAGCTGTTTTTT. Amino acid sequence: CASRPGHGASHRGELFF. V gene TRBV11-1 combines with J gene TRBJ2-2, with D maybe TRBD1 (5 bases). CDR3 size: 17 residues. Trimming took 6 bases from V and 7 from J, leaving 24 bases between them. Germline CDR1 reads SGHAT; CDR2 reads FQDESV (reference sequence).

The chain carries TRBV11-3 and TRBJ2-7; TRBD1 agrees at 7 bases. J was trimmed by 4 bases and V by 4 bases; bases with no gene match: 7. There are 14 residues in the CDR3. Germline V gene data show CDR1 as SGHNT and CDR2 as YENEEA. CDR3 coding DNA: TGTGCCAGCAGCTCACTAGGGGGCGCGTACGAGCAGTACTTC. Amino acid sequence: CASSSLGGAYEQYF.

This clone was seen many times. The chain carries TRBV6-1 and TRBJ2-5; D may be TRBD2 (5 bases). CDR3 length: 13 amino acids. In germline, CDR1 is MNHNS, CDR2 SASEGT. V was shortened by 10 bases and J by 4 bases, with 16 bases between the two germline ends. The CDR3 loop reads CAISSRDGETQYF. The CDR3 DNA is TGTGCCATTTCCTCACGGGATGGAGAGACCCAGTACTTC.

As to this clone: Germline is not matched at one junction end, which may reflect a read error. Written as DNA, the CDR3 is TGTGCCATTAGTATCGTGACTAGTTCGGCCGGGGAGCTGTTTTTT. This sequence encodes CAISIVTSSAGELFF. The chain joins TRBV19 to TRBJ2-2; perhaps TRBD2 as D (6 bases). Germline CDR1 LNHDA, CDR2 SQIVND (reference sequence). CDR3 size: 15 residues.

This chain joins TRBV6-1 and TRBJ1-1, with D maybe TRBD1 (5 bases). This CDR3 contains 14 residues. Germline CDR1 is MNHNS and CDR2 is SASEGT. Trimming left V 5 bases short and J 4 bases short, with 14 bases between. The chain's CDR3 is CASSPIRAGTEAFF. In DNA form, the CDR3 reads TGTGCCAGCAGTCCAATCAGGGCGGGCACTGAAGCTTTCTTT.

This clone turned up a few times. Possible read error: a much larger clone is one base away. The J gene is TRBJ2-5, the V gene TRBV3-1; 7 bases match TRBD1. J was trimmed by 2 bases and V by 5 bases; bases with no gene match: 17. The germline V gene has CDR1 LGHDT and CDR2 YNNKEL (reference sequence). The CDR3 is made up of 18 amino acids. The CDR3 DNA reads TGTGCCAGCAGCTCCCACGGGACAGATTACTCCTTACAAGAGACCCAGTACTTC. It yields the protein CASSSHGTDYSLQETQYF.

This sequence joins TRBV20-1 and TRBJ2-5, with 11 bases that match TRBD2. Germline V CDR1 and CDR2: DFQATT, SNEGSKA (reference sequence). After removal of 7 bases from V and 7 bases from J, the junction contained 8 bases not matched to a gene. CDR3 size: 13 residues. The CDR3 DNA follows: TGCAGTGTTAGCGGGAGGGCCGCAGTGACCCAGTACTTC. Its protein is CSVSGRAAVTQYF.

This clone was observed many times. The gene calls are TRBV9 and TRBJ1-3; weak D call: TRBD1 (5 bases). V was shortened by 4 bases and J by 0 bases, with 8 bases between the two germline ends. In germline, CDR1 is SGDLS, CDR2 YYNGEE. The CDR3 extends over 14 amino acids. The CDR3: CASSSGLSGNTIYF. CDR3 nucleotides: TGTGCCAGCAGCTCAGGGCTCTCTGGAAACACCATATATTTT.

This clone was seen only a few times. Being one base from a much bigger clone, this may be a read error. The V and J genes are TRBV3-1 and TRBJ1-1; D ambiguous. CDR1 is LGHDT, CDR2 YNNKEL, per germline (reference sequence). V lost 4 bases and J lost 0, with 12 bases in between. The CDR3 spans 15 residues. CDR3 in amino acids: CASSRVSPMNTEAFF. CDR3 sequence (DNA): TGTGCCAGCAGCCGGGTGTCACCGATGAACACTGAAGCTTTCTTT.

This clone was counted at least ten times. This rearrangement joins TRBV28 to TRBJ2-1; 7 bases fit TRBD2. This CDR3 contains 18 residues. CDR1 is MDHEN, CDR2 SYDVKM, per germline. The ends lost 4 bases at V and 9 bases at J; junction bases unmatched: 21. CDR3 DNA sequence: TGTGCCAGCAGTTCCAACTCTTTGAGGGAGGGCCGGGTAGGTGAGCAGTTCTTC. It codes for CASSSNSLREGRVGEQFF. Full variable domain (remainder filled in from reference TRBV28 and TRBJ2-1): DVKVTQSSRYLVKRTGEKVFLECVQDMDHENMFWYRQDPGLGLRLIYFSYDVKMKEKGDIPEGYSVSREKKERFSLILESASTNQTSMYLCASSSNSLREGRVGEQFFGPGTRLTVL.